These 16 T cell receptor beta chains were all obtained from the same sample, sequenced in a study of cytomegalovirus exposure and HLA in healthy donors. Vbeta (60) and Jbeta (13) primers were used in the PCR. Sequencing was performed with immunoSEQ multiplex PCR; in TCRdb, only in-frame clones are kept and a portion is missing. This table holds tens of thousands of clones, about 80% found once. Sequences were obtained from PBMCs. The receptors were gathered from a man between 60 and 70 years old in good health and CMV-seronegative.

The chain carries TRBV10-3 and TRBJ1-2, with D uncertain. The CDR3 sequence is 15 residues long. The germline gives CDR1 ENHRY, CDR2 SYGVKD. Trimming shortened V by 8 bases and J by 14 bases, and 30 bases separated the two germline ends. As DNA, the CDR3 is TGTGCCATCTCTTCTCGAGCGACTGCCTCAAAAGCTAATACCTTC. This sequence encodes CAISSRATASKANTF.

The gene calls are TRBV14 and TRBJ2-4, with D perhaps TRBD1 (5 bases). Trimming pared 4 bases from V and 2 bases from J, leaving 12 bases between. This CDR3 region has 15 residues. Germline lookup yields CDR1 SGHDN and CDR2 FVKESK. The CDR3 loop reads CASSLSPGTKNIQYF. CDR3 nucleotide sequence: TGTGCCAGCAGCCTCTCCCCAGGGACCAAAAACATTCAGTACTTC.

The V call is TRBV7-3, the J call TRBJ2-1, with D perhaps matching TRBD2 (5 bases). The CDR3 spans 12 residues. The germline CDR1 and CDR2 sequences are SGHTA and FQGTGA. Trimming cost V 5 bases and J 8 bases, with 10 bases left between them. In DNA, the CDR3 is TGTGCCAGCAGCCCTTCCGGGGATGAGCAGTTCTTC. Its protein is CASSPSGDEQFF.

This clone was seen a handful of times. V usage is TRBV19 and J usage is TRBJ1-6, with D perhaps matching TRBD1 (6 bases). The CDR3 is 15 residues long. V lost 5 bases and J 7 bases, leaving 15 bases between the germline ends. CDR1 and CDR2 (germline): LNHDA, SQIVND (reference sequence). Here the CDR3 DNA reads TGTGCCAGTAGTGGAGACAGGAGTGTGAATTCACCCCTCCACTTT. This sequence encodes CASSGDRSVNSPLHF.

The chain carries TRBV29-1 and TRBJ2-7; a possible D gene is TRBD1 (5 bases). The V gene lost 4 bases and the J gene lost 4 bases, with 11 bases spanning the gap. Germline V lookup: CDR1 SQVTM, CDR2 ANQGSEA. CDR3 length: 12 amino acids. The CDR3 here is CSVVDNGYEQYF. For the CDR3, the DNA is TGCAGCGTTGTGGACAACGGATACGAGCAGTACTTC.

The chain uses TRBV5-1 and TRBJ2-1; 11 nucleotides line up with TRBD2. From germline, CDR1 is SGHRS and CDR2 YFSETQ. The V and J ends lost 3 bases and 5 bases, in that order; junction bases with no gene match: 7. The CDR3 is 16 residues long. CDR3 nucleotide sequence: TGCGCCAGCAGCTACTACGGGACTAGCGGTAACAATGAGCAGTTCTTC. This encodes CASSYYGTSGNNEQFF.

The rearrangement links TRBV6-5 to TRBJ2-5, with TRBD2 as a possible D gene (6 bases). TRBJ2-7 explains the end of the DNA better; the J call may be wrong. The CDR3 has 14 amino acids. CDR1 and CDR2 from the germline V gene are MNHEY and SVGAGI. CDR3 nucleotides: TGTGCCAGCAGTTACCGCGGAGGGCCCTACGAGCAGTACTTC. Protein product: CASSYRGGPYEQYF.

In DNA, the CDR3 is TGTGCCAGCAGCCCATTTGGAGCGGAGCTAATGTACTTC. It translates to CASSPFGAELMYF. This chain joins TRBV7-9 and TRBJ2-7, with TRBD2 as a possible D gene (5 bases). The CDR3 covers 13 residues. The V gene lost 5 bases and the J gene lost 12 bases, with 20 bases spanning the gap. Germline V gene sequence: CDR1 SEHNR, CDR2 FQNEAQ (reference sequence).

V usage is TRBV6-4 and J usage is TRBJ1-4; 7 bases align to TRBD1. Trimming cost V 5 bases and J 0 bases; bases outside gene matches: 3. Germline CDR1 and CDR2: MRHNA and SNTAGT. This CDR3 is 15 amino acids long. The CDR3 bases are TGTGCCAGCAGTACAGGGGAGTCAACTAATGAAAAACTGTTTTTT. Its protein is CASSTGESTNEKLFF.

V is TRBV6-5 and J is TRBJ1-2; TRBD1 might be the D (5 bases). V was trimmed by 5 bases and J by 0 bases, leaving 13 bases between them. The CDR3 runs 15 residues. CDR1 MNHEY and CDR2 SVGAGI come from the germline V gene. This CDR3 is CASSRTTVTNYGYTF. The CDR3 nucleotides are TGTGCCAGCAGTCGAACGACAGTGACTAACTATGGCTACACCTTC.

This clone was seen once. The V call is TRBV19, the J call TRBJ2-5, with 8 bases lining up with TRBD1. The CDR3 loop spans 13 amino acids. The germline gives CDR1 LNHDA, CDR2 SQIVND (reference sequence). Trimming cost V 6 bases and J 2 bases; bases outside gene matches: 2. DNA of the CDR3: TGTGCCAGTAGCCGACAGGGGCAAGAGACCCAGTACTTC. It translates to CASSRQGQETQYF. Based on the CDR3 plus reference TRBV19 and TRBJ2-5, the full variable domain is DGGITQSPKYLFRKEGQNVTLSCEQNLNHDAMYWYRQDPGQGLRLIYYSQIVNDFQKGDIAEGYSVSREKKESFPLTVTSAQKNPTAFYLCASSRQGQETQYFGPGTRLLVL.

This sequence joins TRBV5-4 and TRBJ2-5; 11 nucleotides agree with TRBD2. Matching the DNA end better, TRBJ2-7 makes the J call doubtful. Germline V lookup: CDR1 SGHNT, CDR2 YYREEE (reference sequence). The CDR3 has 15 residues. The CDR3, as DNA: TGTGCCAGCAGCTTGGGGGGACTAGCGGCTTACGAGCAGTACTTC. Translated, it gives CASSLGGLAAYEQYF.

Of note for this clone: At one end, the junction sequence differs from germline, possibly due to a read error. This chain uses TRBV9 with TRBJ2-1, with D possibly TRBD1 on 6 matching bases. This CDR3 comprises 15 residues. Germline CDR1 reads SGDLS; CDR2 reads YYNGEE. The CDR3 region has the DNA TGTTCCAGCAGCGTAAACGGACAGCCCTGGAATGAGCAGTTCTTC. It encodes CSSSVNGQPWNEQFF.

This clone came up a few times. The V and J genes are TRBV4-3 and TRBJ1-3; weak D call: TRBD1 (6 bases). The germline gives CDR1 LGHNA, CDR2 YSLEER. The CDR3 consists of 15 residues. Trimming removed 1 base from V and 3 bases from J, with 10 bases in between. DNA for the CDR3: TGCGCCAGCAGCCAAGGAACAGGGAATGGAAACACCATATATTTT. It specifies CASSQGTGNGNTIYF.

V is TRBV5-1 and J is TRBJ1-2, with 7 nucleotides matching TRBD1. The CDR3 contains 16 residues. Germline CDR1 SGHRS, CDR2 YFSETQ. V was clipped by 6 bases and J by 4 bases; unmatched bases: 15. For the CDR3, the DNA is TGCGCCAGCACCCTATATGCGGGACAGACAAGCTATGGCTACACCTTC. This codes for CASTLYAGQTSYGYTF.

This sequence joins TRBV4-1 and TRBJ1-6; D is perhaps TRBD1 (5 bases). Trimming left V 0 bases short and J 4 bases short, with 22 bases between. The CDR3 is 20 residues long. Germline V gives CDR1 MGHRA, CDR2 YSYEKL. The CDR3 is CASSQDDTAGLRKYNSPLHF. DNA of the CDR3: TGCGCCAGCAGCCAAGACGATACGGCGGGACTTCGAAAATATAATTCACCCCTCCACTTT.